Following are 29 T cell receptor beta chains from one sample sequenced in a study of neurological immune-mediated disorders. TCRdb passed the 5' RACE reads through MiXCR, listing each CDR3 protein once. The sample carries approximately 50,000 distinct CDR3 sequences, roughly 8% recorded once. Sample time point: longitudinal time-point 3. Sequences were obtained from PBMCs. These receptors were taken from a woman in her 40s in good health.

Regarding this clonotype: Compared with germline, one end of the junction differs, possibly owing to a read error. The J gene is TRBJ1-2, the V gene TRBV12-3 or TRBV12-4, with D unclear. The CDR3 totals 14 residues. In DNA form, the CDR3 reads TGTGCCAGAAGTTTTCAGGTCGATGGCTATGGCTACACCTTC. The encoded protein is CARSFQVDGYGYTF.

This clonotype showed up just a few times. The chain employs TRBV5-8 and TRBJ2-5; D gene ambiguous. Germline values: CDR1 SGHTS, CDR2 YDEGEE. The CDR3 has 13 amino acids. V lost 1 base and J lost 5, with 9 bases in between. CDR3 DNA: TGTGCCAGCAGCTTGTACCACCGGGAGACCCAGTACTTC. It encodes CASSLYHRETQYF. The full variable domain, its missing parts supplied by reference TRBV5-8 and TRBJ2-5, is EAGVTQSPTHLIKTRGQQATLRCSPISGHTSVYWYQQALGLGLQFLLWYDEGEERNRGNFPPRFSGRQFPNYSSELNVNALELEDSALYLCASSLYHRETQYFGPGTRLLVL.

In this sample, this clonotype turned up many times. The junction shows a germline mismatch at one end, possibly a read error. The rearrangement uses TRBV7-7 and TRBJ2-5; 8 bases are shared with TRBD2. Looked up from germline, CDR1 is SSHAT and CDR2 is FNYEAQ (reference sequence). CDR3 length: 13 residues. CDR3 DNA sequence: TGTGCTAGCAGCAGGACTAGCTGGGAGACCCAGTACTTC. Encoded protein: CASSRTSWETQYF. Combining the CDR3 with reference TRBV7-7 and TRBJ2-5 gives the whole variable domain GAGVSQSPRYKVTKRGQDVTLRCDPISSHATLYWYQQALGQGPEFLTYFNYEAQPDKSGLPSDRFSAERPEGSISTLTIQRTEQRDSAMYRCASSRTSWETQYFGPGTRLLVL.

To note about this clonotype: This may stem from a read error, because a much larger clone lies one nucleotide away. The chain recombines TRBV7-9 with TRBJ2-7; 7 bases align to TRBD2. The CDR3 covers 18 residues. Germline lookup yields CDR1 SEHNR and CDR2 FQNEAQ (reference sequence). The CDR3 DNA is TGTGCCAGCAGCTGGCGGACTCGTGCGGGAGCAGTAGACTACGAGCAGTGCTTC. Its protein is CASSWRTRAGAVDYEQCF.

This clonotype was recorded many times. This chain uses TRBV20-1 with TRBJ1-2; D might be TRBD1 (5 bases). The germline V gene has CDR1 DFQATT and CDR2 SNEGSKA (reference sequence). CDR3 size: 12 residues. Trimming stripped 3 bases from V and 7 bases from J, with 12 bases between. The CDR3 DNA reads as TGCAGTGCTAGGCTGCGCGGGGCTGGCTACACCTTC. Its translation: CSARLRGAGYTF.

This clonotype was found many times. V is TRBV12-3 or TRBV12-4 and J is TRBJ1-4; perhaps TRBD1 as D (6 bases). V gave up 2 bases and J gave up 3 bases, with 16 bases separating them. The CDR3 has 17 amino acids. CDR3 sequence: CASSLPMAGQPNEKLFF. CDR3 coding DNA: TGTGCCAGCAGTTTACCCATGGCTGGACAGCCTAATGAAAAACTGTTTTTT.

This clonotype has a count of ten or more. The genes are TRBV6-6 and TRBJ1-1; D may be TRBD1 (5 bases). Per germline, CDR1 MNHNY and CDR2 SVGAGI (reference sequence). The CDR3 is 15 amino acids. Trimming pared 2 bases from V and 5 bases from J, leaving 15 bases between. CDR3 bases: TGTGCCAGCAGTTACCGGCCTGGGGGGAATACTGAAGCTTTCTTT. It specifies CASSYRPGGNTEAFF.

The sample holds many counts of this clonotype. The rearrangement joins TRBV20-1 to TRBJ2-7; 9 nucleotides line up with TRBD2. This CDR3 spans 16 amino acids. With V trimmed by 5 bases and J by 5 bases, 16 bases remained unmatched. Germline V lookup: CDR1 DFQATT, CDR2 SNEGSKA (reference sequence). For the CDR3, the DNA is TGCAGTGCTGGGCCACTGGTAGCGGGAGTCTTGGACGAGCAGTACTTC. Protein product: CSAGPLVAGVLDEQYF.

This clonotype was observed many times. The chain is built from TRBV20-1 and TRBJ1-1; possibly TRBD1 for D (5 bases). Between the trimmed V and J ends, which lost 6 bases and 8 bases, there was a span of 10 bases. The germline CDR1 and CDR2 sequences are DFQATT and SNEGSKA (reference sequence). CDR3 size: 10 residues. Here the CDR3 reads CSARDEEAFF. The DNA of the CDR3 is TGCAGTGCGCGGGACGAAGAAGCTTTCTTT.

This clonotype was found many times. The rearrangement joins TRBV5-6 to TRBJ2-3; 7 bases are shared with TRBD2. The CDR3 has 17 amino acids. The ends lost 4 bases at V and 2 bases at J; junction bases unmatched: 13. The germline V gene encodes CDR1 SGHDT and CDR2 YYEEEE. CDR3: CASSPPGSGYYTDTQYF. The CDR3 nucleotides read TGTGCCAGCAGCCCTCCGGGTAGCGGGTATTACACAGATACGCAGTATTTT.

This clonotype was seen ten or more times. The chain joins TRBV6-5 to TRBJ1-2; tentative D call: TRBD1 (6 bases). The germline V gene has CDR1 MNHEY and CDR2 SVGAGI. CDR3 size: 14 residues. Between the trimmed V and J ends, which lost 5 bases and 6 bases, there was a span of 16 bases. The CDR3, as DNA: TGTGCCAGCAGTAAGAGGAGAGGGGGGAATGGCTACACCTTC. Protein product: CASSKRRGGNGYTF.

In this sample, this clonotype turned up many times. The chain is built from TRBV20-1 and TRBJ2-7, with 8 bases matching TRBD1. V lost 5 bases to trimming and J lost 7 bases; unmatched junction nucleotides: 7. The CDR3 is 12 residues long. CDR1 is DFQATT and CDR2 is SNEGSKA in the germline V gene (reference sequence). The CDR3 DNA follows: TGCAGTGCTTTGGACAGGGCCAGTGAGCAGTACTTC. Residues: CSALDRASEQYF.

This clonotype was seen repeatedly, ten times or more. This rearrangement joins TRBV29-1 to TRBJ2-7, with D possibly matching TRBD1 (6 bases). Between the trimmed V and J ends, which lost 6 bases and 6 bases, there was a span of 18 bases. CDR3 length: 13 amino acids. Germline loops: CDR1 SQVTM, CDR2 ANQGSEA. The DNA for the CDR3 is TGCAGCGTCGATACAGGGCCCCTCTCCGAGCAGTACTTC. It is translated as CSVDTGPLSEQYF.

This chain links TRBV18 with TRBJ2-5; D may correspond to TRBD1 or TRBD2 (5 bases each). The germline V and J ends were trimmed by 8 bases and 5 bases, with 21 bases remaining between them. Germline-derived CDR1 and CDR2 are KGHSH and LQKENI. The CDR3 has 15 residues. The CDR3 loop is CASGPTGTWGETQYF. The DNA for the CDR3 is TGTGCCAGCGGACCCACTGGGACCTGGGGGGAGACCCAGTACTTC.

The rearrangement uses TRBV5-1 and TRBJ1-6, with a weak D call TRBD1 (5 bases). V lost 0 bases and J 6 bases, leaving 19 bases between the germline ends. There are 18 residues in the CDR3. The germline V gene encodes CDR1 SGHRS and CDR2 YFSETQ. The chain's CDR3 is CASSLVSQGGVGNSPLHF. The CDR3 bases are TGCGCCAGCAGCTTGGTATCGCAGGGAGGGGTAGGTAATTCACCCCTCCACTTT.

V and J are TRBV29-1 and TRBJ2-5, with 8 bases fitting TRBD1. The V segment lost 7 bases and the J segment 5 bases; nucleotides outside the gene matches: 6. Germline V lookup: CDR1 SQVTM, CDR2 ANQGSEA. The CDR3 consists of 12 residues. CDR3 in DNA: TGCAGCGCCGGACAGGGTCGGGAGACCCAGTACTTC. It translates to CSAGQGRETQYF. The full variable domain, in which reference TRBV29-1 and TRBJ2-5 provide the parts outside the CDR3, is SAVISQKPSRDICQRGTSLTIQCQVDSQVTMMFWYRQQPGQSLTLIATANQGSEATYESGFVIDKFPISRPNLTFSTLTVSNMSPEDSSIYLCSAGQGRETQYFGPGTRLLVL.

This clonotype was seen more than once but under ten times. The gene calls are TRBV5-1 and TRBJ2-3, with 10 nucleotides matching TRBD1. V was pared by 4 bases and J by 1 base, with 6 bases of the junction left unmatched. CDR3 size: 16 residues. From germline, CDR1 is SGHRS and CDR2 YFSETQ. The CDR3 is CASSDPGQGGTDTQYF. The CDR3 region has the DNA TGCGCCAGCAGCGACCCAGGACAGGGGGGCACAGATACGCAGTATTTT.

The sample holds a few counts of this clonotype. CDR3 DNA sequence: TGCAGTGCTAAGGCCCGGGGACAGGGAAACACCATATATTTT. Protein product: CSAKARGQGNTIYF. The chain uses TRBV20-1 and TRBJ1-3; 7 positions match TRBD1. Germline assignment: CDR1 DFQATT and CDR2 SNEGSKA (reference sequence). V lost 4 bases and J lost 4; bases outside the gene matches: 7. The CDR3 totals 14 residues.

This clonotype was found many times. The genes are TRBV20-1 and TRBJ2-1; 7 bases match TRBD2. V was pared by 6 bases and J by 6 bases, with 14 bases of the junction left unmatched. The germline V gene encodes CDR1 DFQATT and CDR2 SNEGSKA (reference sequence). The CDR3 runs to 15 residues. In DNA form, the CDR3 reads TGCAGTGCCACTCCCCCGACTAGCCCCATCAATGAGCAGTTCTTC. This gives the protein CSATPPTSPINEQFF.

This clonotype was detected many times. CDR3 coding DNA: TGCAGTGCTAGAGATCGCACTACAGGGCCCATCTCTGGAAACACCATATATTTT. The encoded protein is CSARDRTTGPISGNTIYF. This chain uses TRBV20-1 with TRBJ1-3; tentatively, D is TRBD1 (6 bases). Trimming left V 0 bases short and J 0 bases short, with 18 bases between. Per germline, CDR1 DFQATT and CDR2 SNEGSKA (reference sequence). CDR3 length equals 18 residues.

This clonotype has at least ten counts. This chain uses TRBV7-2 with TRBJ1-4, with D hard to call. V gave up 5 bases and J gave up 5 bases, with 6 bases separating them. Germline CDR1 SGHTA, CDR2 FQGNSA. This CDR3 has 12 amino acids. The CDR3 here is CASSTRNEKLFF. In nucleotides, the CDR3 is TGTGCCAGCAGCACAAGGAATGAAAAACTGTTTTTT.

This clonotype was seen at least ten times. This rearrangement joins TRBV7-2 to TRBJ2-7, with D maybe TRBD2 (5 bases). The CDR3 loop spans 9 amino acids. CDR1 SGHTA and CDR2 FQGNSA come from the germline V gene. V was trimmed by 11 bases and J by 5 bases, leaving 7 bases between them. In DNA, the CDR3 is TGTGCCGTCGGGGACGAGCAGTACTTC. It encodes CAVGDEQYF.

Note on this clonotype: The junction differs from germline at one of its ends, possibly a read error. This rearrangement joins TRBV18 to TRBJ2-1; tentative D call: TRBD1 (5 bases). The CDR3 runs 14 residues. Germline V gene sequence: CDR1 KGHSH, CDR2 LQKENI. CDR3: CATSRDSRDNEQFF. The CDR3, as DNA: TGTGCCACCTCACGCGACAGCCGCGACAATGAGCAGTTCTTC.

In its sample, this clonotype was seen many times. The gene calls are TRBV20-1 and TRBJ1-2; the match to TRBD1 covers 8 bases. The V gene's germline CDR1 is DFQATT and CDR2 SNEGSKA (reference sequence). The length of the CDR3 is 13 residues. V lost 5 bases, J lost 0 bases, and 2 bases stayed unmatched. The CDR3 loop reads CSALDRANYGYTF. The CDR3 region has the DNA TGCAGTGCTTTGGACAGGGCTAACTATGGCTACACCTTC.

At least ten counts were recorded for this clonotype. V gene TRBV20-1 combines with J gene TRBJ2-2, with 7 nucleotides matching TRBD1. V shed 0 bases and J 6 bases; nucleotides not matched to a gene: 4. CDR1 and CDR2 (germline): DFQATT, SNEGSKA (reference sequence). The CDR3 runs 14 residues. CDR3: CSARDLRGSGELFF. The CDR3 nucleotides are TGCAGTGCTAGAGATCTCAGGGGGTCCGGGGAGCTGTTTTTT.

This clonotype was seen only a few times. This chain links TRBV6-5 with TRBJ1-2; D gene unclear. CDR1 and CDR2 from the germline V gene are MNHEY and SVGAGI. V dropped 0 bases and J dropped 6 bases, with 11 bases sitting between them. The CDR3 totals 14 residues. The CDR3 is CASSYSGYLDGYTF. The CDR3 nucleotides are TGTGCCAGCAGTTACTCGGGATACCTCGATGGCTACACCTTC.

This clonotype was counted at least ten times. The CDR3 region is CASSLWQSPGNTIYF. CDR3 DNA: TGTGCCAGCAGCTTATGGCAGTCACCTGGAAACACCATATATTTT. The rearrangement links TRBV7-2 to TRBJ1-3; D gene uncertain. Germline V gene sequence: CDR1 SGHTA, CDR2 FQGNSA. V was clipped by 2 bases and J by 2 bases, with 10 bases between them. CDR3 length: 15 residues.

This clonotype was observed at least ten times. The rearrangement joins TRBV5-5 to TRBJ2-2; D ambiguous. The V gene's germline CDR1 is SGHKS and CDR2 YYEKEE (reference sequence). This CDR3 region has 13 residues. Trimming pared 4 bases from V and 6 bases from J, leaving 10 bases between. CDR3 amino acids: CASSPQDPGELFF. In DNA form, the CDR3 reads TGTGCCAGCAGCCCCCAAGACCCCGGGGAGCTGTTTTTT.

This clonotype was counted many times. The genes are TRBV12-3 or TRBV12-4 and TRBJ2-7; possible D gene TRBD1, 6 bases. V lost 6 bases, J lost 5 bases, and 14 bases lay in between. The CDR3 loop spans 13 amino acids. The CDR3 DNA is TGTGCCAGCAGGGGAACAGGGTTAGACGAGCAGTACTTC. Translating gives CASRGTGLDEQYF.